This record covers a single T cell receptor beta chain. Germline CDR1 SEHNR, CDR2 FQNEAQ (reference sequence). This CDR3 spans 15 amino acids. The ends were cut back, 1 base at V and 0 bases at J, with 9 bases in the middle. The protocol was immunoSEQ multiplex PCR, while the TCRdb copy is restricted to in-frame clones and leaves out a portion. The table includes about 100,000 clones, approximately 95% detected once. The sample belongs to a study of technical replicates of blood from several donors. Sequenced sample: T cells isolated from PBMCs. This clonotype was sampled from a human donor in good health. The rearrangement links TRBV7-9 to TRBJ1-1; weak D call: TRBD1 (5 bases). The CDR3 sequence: CASSLEWGVNTEAFF. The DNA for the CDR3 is TGTGCCAGCAGCTTAGAGTGGGGGGTGAACACTGAAGCTTTCTTT. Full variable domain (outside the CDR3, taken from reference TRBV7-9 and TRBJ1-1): DTGVSQNPRHKITKRGQNVTFRCDPISEHNRLYWYRQTLGQGPEFLTYFQNEAQLEKSRLLSDRFSAERPKGSFSTLEIQRTEQGDSAMYLCASSLEWGVNTEAFFGQGTRLTVV.